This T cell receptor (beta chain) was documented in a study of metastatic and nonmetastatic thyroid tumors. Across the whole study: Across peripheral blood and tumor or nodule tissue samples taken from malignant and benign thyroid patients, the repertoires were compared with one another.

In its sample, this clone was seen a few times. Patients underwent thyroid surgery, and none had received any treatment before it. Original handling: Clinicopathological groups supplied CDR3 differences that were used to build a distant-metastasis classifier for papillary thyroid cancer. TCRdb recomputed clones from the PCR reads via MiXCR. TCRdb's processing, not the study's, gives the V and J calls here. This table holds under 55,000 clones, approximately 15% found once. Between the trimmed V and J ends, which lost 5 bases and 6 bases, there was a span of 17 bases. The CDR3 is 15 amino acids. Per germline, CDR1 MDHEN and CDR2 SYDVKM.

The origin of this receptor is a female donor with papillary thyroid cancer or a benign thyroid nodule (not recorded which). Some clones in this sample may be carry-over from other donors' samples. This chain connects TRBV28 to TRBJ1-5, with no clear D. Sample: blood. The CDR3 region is CASSPRTVSCQPQHF. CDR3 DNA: TGTGCCAGCAGTCCCCGTACAGTATCATGTCAGCCCCAGCATTTT.